The rows below give T cell receptor beta chains drawn from one sample of a study of T-cell memory formation after mild COVID-19. TCRdb fed the 5' RACE reads into MiXCR, producing one record per CDR3 protein. The sample carries about 390,000 distinct CDR3 sequences, roughly 15% recorded once. The source material was PBMCs or a T cell subset sorted from them (not recorded which). The receptor source for this set is a man aged 18-30 years who had mild COVID-19 (a few samples of this study predate the infection). Cell type and time point are not known. CDR3s include the opening cysteine and the closing phenylalanine or tryptophan. Fields, in order: D gene, clone size, V gene, J gene, CDR3 DNA, CDR3 protein. The D gene is left open where the match is weak. Clone size, where shown, is once, few, many, or a class for clones that have expanded.

-	few	TRBV12-3/TRBV12-4	TRBJ1-6	TGTGCCAGCAGCCGCAGCGAAAATTATTCACCCCTCCACTTT	CASSRSENYSPLHF
-	few	TRBV4-1	TRBJ1-6	TGCGCCAGCAGCCACCCGGACGGTGGTCGACCCCTCCACTTT	CASSHPDGGRPLHF
-	-	TRBV6-6	TRBJ2-1	TGTGCCAGCACTCACCCGGGCGTGGAGGCTTACAATGAGCAGTTCTTC	CASTHPGVEAYNEQFF
TRBD1	-	TRBV7-9	TRBJ2-7	TGTGCCAGCAGCTCCAGACAGGGCCGCGTGAACGAGCAGTACTTC	CASSSRQGRVNEQYF
-	few	TRBV7-8	TRBJ2-6	TGTGCCAGCAGCTTTTGGCCTGGGGCCAACGTCCTGACTTTC	CASSFWPGANVLTF
-	-	TRBV4-1	TRBJ2-7	TGCGCCAGCAGCCAAGATAGAGAGGCAGGCCTTCGAGGGGAGCAGTACTTC	CASSQDREAGLRGEQYF
-	many	TRBV7-6	TRBJ2-1	TGTGCCAGCAGCTTAGATGGAGGGTATGAGCAGTTCTTC	CASSLDGGYEQFF
-	few	TRBV5-1	TRBJ1-4	TGCGCCAGCAGCCGACGCGGGCTTAATGAAAAACTGTTTTTT	CASSRRGLNEKLFF
-	-	TRBV4-1	TRBJ2-3	TGCGCCAGCAGCCTTGTGTGGGGGCTCACAGATACGCAGTATTTT	CASSLVWGLTDTQYF
TRBD1	-	TRBV6-2/TRBV6-3	TRBJ1-5	TGTGCCAGCAGCCCCGGACAGGGCAACTATCAGCCCCAGCATTTT	CASSPGQGNYQPQHF
TRBD1	few	TRBV4-1	TRBJ1-1	TGCGCCAGCAGCCAAGACGGGACAGTTAGCGACACTGAAGCTTTCTTT	CASSQDGTVSDTEAFF
-	-	TRBV5-4	TRBJ2-3	TGTGCCAGCAGCTTGGGTACGGACTATACGCAGTATTTT	CASSLGTDYTQYF
-	-	TRBV7-2	TRBJ2-5	TGTGCCAGCAGCTTAGCTCTATCAGAGACCCAGTACTTC	CASSLALSETQYF
-	-	TRBV7-7	TRBJ2-7	TGTGCCAGCAGCCTAGGCCCACTAGGGTCCGAGCAGTACTTC	CASSLGPLGSEQYF
TRBD1	-	TRBV3-1	TRBJ2-4	TGTGCCAGCAGCCAAGATATGACAGGGACCCTAGCCAAAAACATTCAGTACTTC	CASSQDMTGTLAKNIQYF
-	many	TRBV15	TRBJ2-2	TGTGCCACCAGCAGAGGGGTAACCGGGGAGCTGTTTTTT	CATSRGVTGELFF
-	few	TRBV10-3	TRBJ2-7	TGTGCCATCAGGACAGGGAGGGACAACTACGAGCAGTACTTC	CAIRTGRDNYEQYF
TRBD1	few	TRBV7-9	TRBJ2-2	TGTGCCAGCAGTTCCACAGGGGAGAGAGGCACCGGGGAGCTGTTTTTT	CASSSTGERGTGELFF
-	many	TRBV10-3	TRBJ2-3	TGTGCCGCCAGCGCACAGGGGGGGACCACAGATACGCAGTATTTT	CAASAQGGTTDTQYF
-	few	TRBV7-9	TRBJ1-4	TGTGCCAGCAGCTTGTGGGGGGCGAATAATGAAAAACTGTTTTTT	CASSLWGANNEKLFF